The rows below give T cell receptor beta chains drawn from one sample of a study of T cell responses to AZD1222 COVID-19 vaccine. Here immunoSEQ multiplex PCR was the method, and the copy in TCRdb shows in-frame clones only, minus some. The repertoire holds 130,000 to 150,000 clones, around nine tenths seen once, with about 3.5% in the top ten. This material consisted of peripheral blood, taken on day 0 of AZD1222 vaccination. The receptors originated from an adult in good health. Each CDR3 is given without its conserved first and last residue. The order of the fields is D gene, V gene, CDR3 protein. The D gene is left open where the match is weak.

d_call: TRBD1
v_call: TRBV5-1
cdr3_aa: ASSSTGSEQY

d_call: .
v_call: TRBV4-1
cdr3_aa: ASNHFTGTSKTDEQF

d_call: TRBD2
v_call: TRBV3-1/TRBV3-2
cdr3_aa: ASSQERSGVTGELF

d_call: .
v_call: TRBV6-5
cdr3_aa: ATGTRRMNTEAF

d_call: .
v_call: TRBV5-4
cdr3_aa: ASSLANGLHYEQY

d_call: TRBD1
v_call: TRBV3-1/TRBV3-2
cdr3_aa: ASSPYRGQGNSPLH

d_call: .
v_call: TRBV4-2
cdr3_aa: ASSQETGAGGNEQF

d_call: TRBD1
v_call: TRBV7-3
cdr3_aa: ASSLNAQGALEQY

d_call: .
v_call: TRBV6-5
cdr3_aa: ASSYSLRDGNYGYT

d_call: .
v_call: TRBV2
cdr3_aa: ASSEDRDRGSAF

d_call: .
v_call: TRBV12-3/TRBV12-4
cdr3_aa: ASSFLAQQPQH

d_call: .
v_call: TRBV11-3
cdr3_aa: ASSFFRQETQY

d_call: TRBD2
v_call: TRBV7-9
cdr3_aa: ASSFTSGGRSSYNEQF

d_call: .
v_call: TRBV18
cdr3_aa: ASSTGRNQPQH

d_call: .
v_call: TRBV2
cdr3_aa: ASGGGLGETQY

d_call: .
v_call: TRBV7-3
cdr3_aa: ASSLIWGSTDTQY

d_call: .
v_call: TRBV5-4
cdr3_aa: ASYSGGSMIGGSEQY

d_call: .
v_call: TRBV11-3
cdr3_aa: ASSLEGKGRFKETQY

d_call: .
v_call: TRBV27
cdr3_aa: ASLPGGVNSPLH

d_call: .
v_call: TRBV7-3
cdr3_aa: ASSTEGGTQY

d_call: .
v_call: TRBV7-9
cdr3_aa: ASSFDQGNTIY

d_call: TRBD1
v_call: TRBV6-1
cdr3_aa: ASSEATGGNSPLH

d_call: .
v_call: TRBV9
cdr3_aa: ASSVAGDGRETQY

d_call: .
v_call: TRBV18
cdr3_aa: ASSPSGLMSNQPQH

d_call: .
v_call: TRBV5-1
cdr3_aa: ASSLGEKTDTQY

d_call: .
v_call: TRBV30
cdr3_aa: AWRGTVFDPANEKLF

d_call: TRBD1
v_call: TRBV7-3
cdr3_aa: ASSTPGQGFSEQY

d_call: TRBD2
v_call: TRBV9
cdr3_aa: ASREREGLNEQY

d_call: TRBD1
v_call: TRBV9
cdr3_aa: ASSATTGVGTEAF

d_call: .
v_call: TRBV7-2
cdr3_aa: ASSSSEGGIAF

d_call: .
v_call: TRBV7-9
cdr3_aa: ASSLEGTGYNEQF

d_call: .
v_call: TRBV7-9
cdr3_aa: AAEGGRSYNEQF

d_call: .
v_call: TRBV5-1
cdr3_aa: ASSLEAGIAYEQY

d_call: .
v_call: TRBV7-3
cdr3_aa: ASSLIRQMNTEAF

d_call: TRBD2
v_call: TRBV6-1
cdr3_aa: ASSERLAGNTGELF

d_call: TRBD1
v_call: TRBV6-4
cdr3_aa: ASRREQGARGYT

d_call: .
v_call: TRBV2
cdr3_aa: ASSELGTKTTIYGYT

d_call: .
v_call: TRBV5-1
cdr3_aa: ASSLAQNNEQF

d_call: TRBD1
v_call: TRBV7-2
cdr3_aa: ASSPQATGAGNTIY

d_call: TRBD1
v_call: TRBV4-3
cdr3_aa: ASSQQTGGLYEQY

d_call: .
v_call: TRBV28
cdr3_aa: ASSPRTVYGYT

d_call: TRBD1
v_call: TRBV18
cdr3_aa: ASSLTGTGTDTQY

d_call: .
v_call: TRBV6-1
cdr3_aa: ASSEYEGSANEKLF

d_call: .
v_call: TRBV12-3/TRBV12-4
cdr3_aa: ASSLNRVGEQY

d_call: TRBD2
v_call: TRBV24-1
cdr3_aa: ATSDASGGVEGEQF

d_call: .
v_call: TRBV28
cdr3_aa: ASSSSIGELF

d_call: TRBD1
v_call: TRBV6-5
cdr3_aa: ASSYLTGTGNYGYT

d_call: .
v_call: TRBV29-1
cdr3_aa: SVEIGGLDTEAF

d_call: .
v_call: TRBV20-1
cdr3_aa: SASGGLAQYNEQF

d_call: .
v_call: TRBV6-6
cdr3_aa: ASSPSQPQH

d_call: .
v_call: TRBV11-3
cdr3_aa: ASSLDGENTEAF

d_call: TRBD1
v_call: TRBV9
cdr3_aa: ASSRTGDSNQPQH

d_call: TRBD1
v_call: TRBV6-5
cdr3_aa: ASSYSATGVGQPQH

d_call: .
v_call: TRBV13
cdr3_aa: ASSLRGASTDTQY

d_call: TRBD2
v_call: TRBV11-2
cdr3_aa: ASSSTPLAGGLDTQY

d_call: .
v_call: TRBV9
cdr3_aa: ASKVGGVGSGANVLT

d_call: TRBD2
v_call: TRBV11-3
cdr3_aa: ASSLVLGLAGFYEQY

d_call: .
v_call: TRBV3-1/TRBV3-2
cdr3_aa: ASSPVRGEVTGELF